These 28 T cell receptor beta chains share one sample of origin, sequenced in a study of CD8+CD57+ T cells in acquired aplastic anemia. Genomic DNA, serving as template, underwent TCR beta VDJ and CDR3 profiling. TCRdb re-derived calls from the reads in MiXCR, one entry per CDR3 protein. There are roughly 190,000 distinct CDR3 sequences in the sample; approximately 48% occur only once, and over 7.5% lies in the top ten. The patients chosen for sequencing had shown expansion of CD8+CD57+ cells (detected by flow cytometry). Material: sorted CD4+, CD8+, or CD8+CD57+ T cells (not recorded which) from PBMCs. These receptors all come from a human donor with aplastic anemia.

This clonotype showed up just once. The V call is TRBV10-3, the J call TRBJ1-1; 7 bases are shared with TRBD1. Germline CDR1 ENHRY, CDR2 SYGVKD. The length of the CDR3 is 15 residues. For the CDR3, the DNA is TGTGCTGTCAGTGGGACAGTAGACGTGAGCACTGAAGCTTTCTTT. Amino acids: CAVSGTVDVSTEAFF.

This clonotype was counted a few times. The genes are TRBV20-1 and TRBJ2-1; D gene unclear. The V end lost 3 bases, the J end lost 7 bases, and 7 bases lay between the germline ends. CDR3 size: 11 residues. Germline V gene data show CDR1 as DFQATT and CDR2 as SNEGSKA (reference sequence). The CDR3 DNA is TGCAGTGCTAGCCGGCGAAATGAGCAGTTCTTC. Amino acids: CSASRRNEQFF.

This clonotype has ten or more counts. The chain links TRBV15 to TRBJ1-5; D perhaps matches TRBD1 (5 bases). The CDR3 covers 16 residues. Germline CDR1 reads LNHNV; CDR2 reads YYDKDF (reference sequence). Trimming removed 4 bases from V and 0 bases from J, with 13 bases in between. This chain's CDR3 is CATSKREGYSNQPQHF. The CDR3 bases are TGTGCCACCAGCAAAAGGGAGGGGTATAGCAATCAGCCCCAGCATTTT.

This clonotype occurred many times. This chain joins TRBV5-5 and TRBJ1-2; 8 positions agree with TRBD1. V shed 0 bases and J 4 bases; nucleotides not matched to a gene: 2. Germline V CDR1 and CDR2: SGHKS, YYEKEE (reference sequence). CDR3 size: 14 residues. CDR3 in DNA: TGTGCCAGCAGCTTGGGGCAGGGGGCCTATGGCTACACCTTC. Translating it yields CASSLGQGAYGYTF.

This clonotype appeared a few times. Here the CDR3 reads CATSDTQGQGEQETQYF. Written as DNA, the CDR3 is TGTGCCACCAGTGACACTCAGGGACAGGGAGAACAAGAGACCCAGTACTTC. The chain joins TRBV24-1 to TRBJ2-5; 9 bases fit TRBD1. Germline values: CDR1 KGHDR, CDR2 SFDVKD. V trimming: 4 bases; J trimming: 2 bases; junction bases outside the gene matches: 10. CDR3 length equals 17 residues.

This clonotype has a handful of counts. The V and J genes are TRBV24-1 and TRBJ2-3, with no clear D. Germline V CDR1 and CDR2: KGHDR, SFDVKD. The V and J ends lost 1 base and 0 bases respectively, with 7 bases between them. The CDR3 contains 15 residues. CDR3: CATSDFTVSTDTQYF. The CDR3 nucleotides are TGTGCCACCAGTGATTTTACAGTTAGCACAGATACGCAGTATTTT.

This clonotype was counted ten times or more. This sequence joins TRBV12-3 or TRBV12-4 and TRBJ1-2; no clear D gene. Trimming removed 5 bases from V and 2 bases from J, with 9 bases in between. The CDR3 totals 13 residues. The CDR3 here is CASSDNWNYGYTF. In DNA, the CDR3 is TGTGCCAGCAGTGACAACTGGAACTATGGCTACACCTTC.

The sample holds a few counts of this clonotype. The rearrangement joins TRBV30 to TRBJ2-7; unclear D gene. Germline loops: CDR1 GTSNPN, CDR2 SVGIG (reference sequence). Trimming pared 0 bases from V and 0 bases from J, leaving 9 bases between. The CDR3 consists of 14 residues. The CDR3 DNA reads as TGTGCCTGGAGTGTATACCCGAACTCCTACGAGCAGTACTTC. It codes for CAWSVYPNSYEQYF.

This clonotype was counted at least ten times. This chain uses TRBV7-2 with TRBJ1-1; 7 bases agree with TRBD1. This CDR3 spans 15 amino acids. Per germline, CDR1 SGHTA and CDR2 FQGNSA. J gave up 1 base and V 6 bases, and 8 bases lay outside the gene matches. The CDR3 region has the DNA TGTGCCAGCAGACTGAGACAGGGTCCGAACACTGAAGCTTTCTTT. Amino acid sequence: CASRLRQGPNTEAFF.

The chain combines TRBV7-7 with TRBJ2-7; TRBD2 is a possible D gene (6 bases). CDR3 size: 13 residues. Trimming left V 1 base short and J 3 bases short, with 7 bases between. Looked up from germline, CDR1 is SSHAT and CDR2 is FNYEAQ (reference sequence). The CDR3 region is CASSLEAGYEQYF. The CDR3 DNA is TGTGCCAGCAGCTTAGAAGCGGGCTACGAGCAGTACTTC.

The chain joins TRBV7-6 to TRBJ2-1; D gene unclear. Trimming took off 0 bases at V and 6 bases at J, with 9 bases between the two ends. CDR1 SGHVS and CDR2 FNYEAQ come from the germline V gene. CDR3 size: 14 residues. This chain's CDR3 is CASSLAQAGNEQFF. CDR3 DNA sequence: TGTGCCAGCAGCTTAGCGCAGGCCGGCAATGAGCAGTTCTTC.

This clonotype was recorded a few times. The chain combines TRBV10-3 with TRBJ2-7, with TRBD1 as a possible D gene (6 bases). Germline CDR1 and CDR2: ENHRY and SYGVKD. V gave up 3 bases and J gave up 6 bases, with 12 bases separating them. This CDR3 comprises 13 residues. The CDR3 DNA reads TGTGCCATCAGTGAACAGGGCCTCGCCGAGCAGTACTTC. Amino acid sequence: CAISEQGLAEQYF.

This clonotype was detected ten times or more. The chain carries TRBV19 and TRBJ2-1; possibly TRBD1 for D (5 bases). Per germline, CDR1 LNHDA and CDR2 SQIVND (reference sequence). The CDR3 has 15 residues. Trimming stripped 4 bases from V and 4 bases from J, with 14 bases between. CDR3 bases: TGTGCCAGTAGTAAGGCACGACAGCTATACAATGAGCAGTTCTTC. It encodes CASSKARQLYNEQFF.

The sample holds many counts of this clonotype. V and J are TRBV5-5 and TRBJ1-5; weak D call: TRBD1 (5 bases). V was shortened by 0 bases and J by 5 bases, with 12 bases between the two germline ends. The germline CDR1 and CDR2 sequences are SGHKS and YYEKEE (reference sequence). CDR3 size: 15 residues. The CDR3 loop reads CASSLGPQGHQPQHF. The CDR3 DNA reads as TGTGCCAGCAGCTTGGGGCCCCAGGGACATCAGCCCCAGCATTTT.

The genes are TRBV19 and TRBJ1-1, with D unclear. This CDR3 contains 16 residues. Germline-derived CDR1 and CDR2 are LNHDA and SQIVND (reference sequence). Trimming removed 1 base from V and 1 base from J, with 13 bases in between. This CDR3 reads CASSIVPRTGNTEAFF. The CDR3 coding sequence is TGTGCCAGTAGTATAGTTCCCCGGACGGGGAACACTGAAGCTTTCTTT.

The chain links TRBV6-1 to TRBJ2-7; D remains ambiguous. The ends were cut back, 8 bases at V and 6 bases at J, with 20 bases in the middle. Germline V lookup: CDR1 MNHNS, CDR2 SASEGT. This CDR3 spans 14 amino acids. The CDR3 DNA sequence: TGTGCCAGCTGCCGTGGGCCGGCTGGGTCCGAGCAGTACTTC. It specifies CASCRGPAGSEQYF.

A remark on this clonotype: A read error may account for a junction end that differs from germline. The chain carries TRBV4-1 and TRBJ1-2; no firm D call. The length of the CDR3 is 14 residues. From germline, CDR1 is MGHRA and CDR2 YSYEKL. The CDR3 DNA follows: TGTGCCAGCAGTTACCCAAACAAATACTATGGCTACACCTTC. Its protein is CASSYPNKYYGYTF.

The chain carries TRBV2 and TRBJ1-2; D possibly corresponds to TRBD1 (5 bases). Germline CDR1 is SNHLY and CDR2 is FYNNEI. This CDR3 region has 14 residues. Trimming left V 7 bases short and J 4 bases short, with 16 bases between. The CDR3 region is CASTSSAGGYGYTF. The CDR3 DNA reads as TGTGCCAGCACCTCCTCGGCGGGGGGCTATGGCTACACCTTC.

This clonotype was seen many times. V is TRBV10-3 and J is TRBJ2-1, with a tentative D call TRBD2 (6 bases). Trimming took off 10 bases at V and 0 bases at J, with 13 bases between the two ends. Germline V gene sequence: CDR1 ENHRY, CDR2 SYGVKD. The CDR3 is 14 amino acids. Here the CDR3 reads CATSEGLSYNEQFF. In nucleotides, the CDR3 is TGTGCCACCTCGGAGGGCCTCTCCTACAATGAGCAGTTCTTC.

V and J are TRBV5-1 and TRBJ1-1; 7 nucleotides align to TRBD1. From germline, CDR1 is SGHRS and CDR2 YFSETQ. V lost 4 bases to trimming and J lost 3 bases; unmatched junction nucleotides: 6. This CDR3 spans 14 amino acids. CDR3 sequence reads: CASSKGQVDTEAFF. For the CDR3, the DNA is TGCGCCAGCAGCAAAGGACAGGTGGACACTGAAGCTTTCTTT.

The chain's CDR3 is CASSFIQETQYF. The CDR3 nucleotides are TGTGCCAGCAGTTTCATTCAAGAGACCCAGTACTTC. This sequence joins TRBV12-3 or TRBV12-4 and TRBJ2-5; D is unclear. Trimming left V 3 bases short and J 2 bases short, with 4 bases between. This CDR3 spans 12 amino acids.

The chain combines TRBV6-1 with TRBJ2-3; tentative D call: TRBD1 (6 bases). Germline CDR1 is MNHNS and CDR2 is SASEGT. Trimming shortened V by 11 bases and J by 2 bases, and 26 bases separated the two germline ends. This CDR3 has 17 residues. The CDR3, as DNA: TGTGCCTGGAGTGTAGCCCCCCGTAACAGGGTCACAGATACGCAGTATTTT. This sequence encodes CAWSVAPRNRVTDTQYF.

This clonotype was found many times. The rearrangement joins TRBV5-1 to TRBJ2-5, with D possibly being TRBD1 or TRBD2 (5 bases each). The CDR3 runs to 14 residues. Trimming removed 4 bases at V and 5 bases at J, with 15 bases between. The germline V gene encodes CDR1 SGHRS and CDR2 YFSETQ. The CDR3 loop is CASSPGGTRETQYF. The CDR3, as DNA: TGCGCCAGCAGCCCCGGTGGGACGAGGGAGACCCAGTACTTC.

This clonotype was seen at least ten times. J is TRBJ1-3 and V is TRBV19, with TRBD1 matching 9 bases. J lost 2 bases, V lost 4 bases, and 6 bases had no gene match. CDR3 length equals 16 residues. The germline V gene has CDR1 LNHDA and CDR2 SQIVND (reference sequence). This CDR3 reads CASSRGQGRAGNTIYF. As DNA, the CDR3 is TGTGCCAGTAGTAGGGGACAGGGACGGGCTGGAAACACCATATATTTT.

This clonotype came up many times. The J gene is TRBJ2-1, the V gene TRBV29-1; a weak D match, TRBD2 (6 bases). The germline V gene has CDR1 SQVTM and CDR2 ANQGSEA. V shed 2 bases and J shed 1 base, with 6 bases lying between them. The CDR3 extends over 13 amino acids. The CDR3 region is CSVERESYNEQFF. In nucleotides, the CDR3 is TGCAGCGTTGAACGGGAGTCCTACAATGAGCAGTTCTTC.

Of note for this clonotype: A much larger clone lies a single base off, so this may be a read error. This chain connects TRBV5-1 to TRBJ2-2, with 8 bases matching TRBD2. V lost 10 bases and J lost 4; bases outside the gene matches: 12. This CDR3 contains 15 residues. CDR1 is SGHRS and CDR2 is YFSETQ in the germline V gene. CDR3 DNA: TGCGCCTGCCTATCTCCGGGACTAGGCACCGGGGAGCTGTTTTTT. Protein: CACLSPGLGTGELFF.

This clonotype was observed many times. The V call is TRBV9, the J call TRBJ2-1, with D perhaps TRBD1 (5 bases). V lost 0 bases, J lost 8 bases, and 6 bases lay in between. The CDR3 loop spans 12 amino acids. Germline CDR1 is SGDLS and CDR2 is YYNGEE. The CDR3 region has the DNA TGTGCCAGCAGCGTAGGGGGCGATGAGCAGTTCTTC. Protein: CASSVGGDEQFF.

This clonotype was observed at least ten times. The chain employs TRBV7-8 and TRBJ1-1; D is unclear. The CDR3 consists of 13 residues. Germline lookup yields CDR1 SGHVS and CDR2 FQNEAQ. Trimming removed 1 base at V and 4 bases at J, with 7 bases between. CDR3 nucleotide sequence: TGTGCCAGCAGCTTAGGGGCGGGCACTGAAGCTTTCTTT. As protein: CASSLGAGTEAFF.